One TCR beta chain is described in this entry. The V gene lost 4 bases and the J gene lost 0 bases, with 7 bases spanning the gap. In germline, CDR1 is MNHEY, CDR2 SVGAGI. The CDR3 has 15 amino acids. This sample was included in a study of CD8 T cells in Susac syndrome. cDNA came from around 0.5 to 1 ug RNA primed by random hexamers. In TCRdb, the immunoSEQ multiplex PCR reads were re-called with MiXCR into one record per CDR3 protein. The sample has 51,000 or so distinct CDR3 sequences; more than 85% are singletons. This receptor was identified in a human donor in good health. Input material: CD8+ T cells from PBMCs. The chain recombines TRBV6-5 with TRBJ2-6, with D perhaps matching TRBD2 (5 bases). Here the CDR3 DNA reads TGTGCCAGCAGTTCCCGGGACTCTGGGGCCAACGTCCTGACTTTC. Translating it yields CASSSRDSGANVLTF.